The source of this T cell receptor beta chain is a study of cytomegalovirus exposure and HLA in healthy donors. The wider study: Genotyping showed roughly 76% of about 370 donors falling in the Caucasian-associated ancestry cluster. Whole-study results and caveats: Researchers reportedly found TCR beta sequences accurately predicted most subjects' HLA-A and HLA-B alleles. Follow-up analysis found HLA locus-dependent TCR association rates, highest for DRB1 and lowest for HLA-C. Across donors, most TCRs were seen rarely, yet some public ones were widespread.

In germline, CDR1 is SGHRS, CDR2 YFSETQ. CDR3 length equals 16 residues. Germline trimming cut 4 bases from V and 2 bases from J; bases unmatched to any gene: 8. Notes on this clone: The target antigen is unknown.

The study ran its PCR with 60 Vbeta and 13 Jbeta primers. Sequencing used immunoSEQ multiplex PCR; TCRdb keeps in-frame clones, though not all of them. The sample has over 100,000 clones; 80% are singletons. The receptor was isolated from a man younger than 40 in good health and CMV-seronegative. The sample was PBMCs. The V call is TRBV5-1, the J call TRBJ2-1, with 8 positions matching TRBD2. The CDR3 protein is CASSPPAGAAYNEQFF. CDR3 in DNA: TGCGCCAGCAGCCCACCAGCGGGAGCAGCCTACAATGAGCAGTTCTTC. Based on the CDR3 plus reference TRBV5-1 and TRBJ2-1, the full variable domain is KAGVTQTPRYLIKTRGQQVTLSCSPISGHRSVSWYQQTPGQGLQFLFEYFSETQRNKGNFPGRFSGRQFSNSRSEMNVSTLELGDSALYLCASSPPAGAAYNEQFFGPGTRLTVL.